This T cell receptor (beta chain) was recorded in a study of T cell changes during pregnancy in multiple sclerosis. This table comes from immunoSEQ multiplex PCR, and its TCRdb copy is limited to in-frame clones, with some not included. The table has tens of thousands of clones, 90% to 95% seen once; the top ten hold 0.55% to 0.75%. The V end was cut by 5 bases, the J end by 3 bases, with 19 bases between. This CDR3 region has 16 residues. Germline V lookup: CDR1 MGHDK, CDR2 SYGVNS. This material consisted of CD4+ T cells from peripheral blood mononuclear cells, taken in the second trimester of pregnancy. The V gene is TRBV25-1, the J gene TRBJ1-1, with a possible D match to TRBD1 (6 bases). The receptor comes from a female donor with multiple sclerosis, enrolled in a pregnancy study. Here the CDR3 DNA reads TGTGCCAGCAGTCGCCACCGGGGGGCCAGCGACACTGAAGCTTTCTTT. Its protein is CASSRHRGASDTEAFF.